A selection of T cell receptor beta chains follows, all from one sample in a study of T cells in Graves' hyperthyroidism and ophthalmopathy. TCRdb fed the multiplex PCR reads into MiXCR, producing one record per CDR3 protein. Found here are 300,000 to 400,000 distinct CDR3 sequences, about 15% of them singletons; the top ten hold about 10%. The sequenced sample was blood. The receptor source for this set is a woman in her sixties with Graves' hyperthyroidism. CDR3s include the opening cysteine and the closing phenylalanine or tryptophan. The order of the fields is clone size, J gene, D gene, V gene, CDR3 protein, CDR3 DNA. A D gene is named only where the DNA matches it firmly. Not every row has a clone size; where given, it reads once, few, many or a size class.

many TRBJ2-3 TRBD2 TRBV19 CASRVRGGPTDTQYF TGTGCCAGTAGAGTCCGGGGGGGACCTACAGATACGCAGTATTTT
many TRBJ2-1 - TRBV4-2 CASSQGVTGQVNNEQFF TGTGCCAGCAGCCAAGGAGTCACGGGTCAAGTTAACAATGAGCAGTTCTTC
- TRBJ1-4 TRBD1 TRBV6-2/TRBV6-3 CASRSGTGDEKLFF TGTGCCAGCAGATCCGGGACAGGGGATGAAAAACTGTTTTTT
many TRBJ2-3 TRBD1 TRBV24-1 CATRGDRGHPDTQYF TGTGCCACCAGGGGGGACAGGGGGCATCCAGATACGCAGTATTTT
many TRBJ1-2 - TRBV11-2 CASSLIDPGKYGYTF TGTGCCAGCAGCTTAATCGATCCAGGGAAATATGGCTACACCTTC
many TRBJ2-1 TRBD1 TRBV11-1 CASNTPPGGSYNEQFF TGTGCCAGCAATACCCCCCCAGGGGGCTCCTACAATGAGCAGTTCTTC
many TRBJ1-2 - TRBV2 CASSAWTAENFGYTF TGTGCCAGCAGTGCTTGGACAGCCGAGAATTTTGGCTACACCTTC
many TRBJ1-1 - TRBV30 CAWSLNTEAFF TGTGCCTGGAGTTTGAACACTGAAGCTTTCTTT
few TRBJ2-5 - TRBV6-1 CASSPRVETQYF TGTGCCAGCAGCCCTCGGGTGGAGACCCAGTACTTC
- TRBJ2-2 - TRBV7-2 CASSLWGARPGELFF TGTGCCAGCAGCTTATGGGGGGCGAGGCCCGGGGAGCTGTTTTTT
many TRBJ1-2 - TRBV29-1 CSVEDDPTGYGYTF TGCAGCGTTGAAGATGACCCTACCGGGTATGGCTACACCTTC